This is a list of T cell receptor beta chains from one sample in a study of T cells in localized non-small cell lung cancer. Only in-frame clones appear in the TCRdb table, and some are missing; sequencing was by immunoSEQ multiplex PCR. The repertoire holds 3,300 or so clones, with around two fifths as singletons. Specimen: lung tumor tissue, collected before any cancer treatment. The source of these receptors is a male donor older than 55 with stage I lung adenocarcinoma. CDR3s include the opening cysteine and the closing phenylalanine or tryptophan. D genes are given only for firm matches. Clone sizes are given selectively: once, few, many, or a class where the clone is expanded.

CDR3: CASGLGNSYEQYF
DNA: TGTGCTAGTGGTTTAGGCAACTCCTACGAGCAGTACTTC
V: TRBV12-5
J: TRBJ2-7
D: NA
size: few

CDR3: CASSYGVSSGANVLTF
DNA: TGTGCCAGCAGTTACGGCGTATCCTCTGGGGCCAACGTCCTGACTTTC
V: TRBV6-8
J: TRBJ2-6
D: NA
size: few

CDR3: CASSPPGDTQYF
DNA: TGTGCCAGCAGCCCTCCGGGAGATACGCAGTATTTT
V: TRBV6-8
J: TRBJ2-3
D: NA
size: NA

CDR3: CSVPSWGQNGELFF
DNA: TGCAGCGTACCTAGCTGGGGCCAGAACGGGGAGCTGTTTTTT
V: TRBV29-1
J: TRBJ2-2
D: NA
size: NA

CDR3: CASSYWSLTGEMGEQFF
DNA: TGTGCCAGCAGTTACTGGAGTTTAACAGGGGAAATGGGTGAGCAGTTCTTC
V: TRBV6-8
J: TRBJ2-1
D: TRBD1
size: NA

CDR3: CASSLGGNTGELFF
DNA: TGTGCCAGCAGCTTAGGGGGGAACACCGGGGAGCTGTTTTTT
V: TRBV11-3
J: TRBJ2-2
D: NA
size: medium-sized

CDR3: CASSYSGFTGGDEQYF
DNA: TGTGCCAGCAGTTACTCGGGGTTCACAGGGGGCGACGAGCAGTACTTC
V: TRBV6-8
J: TRBJ2-7
D: TRBD1
size: few

CDR3: CASQTGRNTEAFF
DNA: TGTGCCAGTCAGACAGGTCGGAACACTGAAGCTTTCTTT
V: TRBV19
J: TRBJ1-1
D: NA
size: once

CDR3: CAWGALQNSPSTNEKLFF
DNA: TGTGCCTGGGGGGCCTTGCAAAACTCCCCCTCAACTAATGAAAAACTGTTTTTT
V: TRBV30
J: TRBJ1-4
D: NA
size: NA

CDR3: CASRPRVADNEQFF
DNA: TGCGCCAGCCGCCCCAGGGTAGCTGACAATGAGCAGTTCTTC
V: TRBV5-1
J: TRBJ2-1
D: NA
size: once

CDR3: CASSIWGNQPQHF
DNA: TGTGCCAGTAGTATTTGGGGGAATCAGCCCCAGCATTTT
V: TRBV19
J: TRBJ1-5
D: NA
size: once

CDR3: CASSNGGGTGELFF
DNA: TGTGCCAGTAGTAACGGGGGCGGAACCGGGGAGCTGTTTTTT
V: TRBV19
J: TRBJ2-2
D: NA
size: NA

CDR3: CASSAPPGQYNEQFF
DNA: TGTGCCAGCAGCGCGCCCCCCGGACAGTACAATGAGCAGTTCTTC
V: TRBV9
J: TRBJ2-1
D: NA
size: NA

CDR3: CASSLQTGTGYKNIQYF
DNA: TGCGCCAGCAGCCTCCAAACCGGGACAGGGTACAAAAACATTCAGTACTTC
V: TRBV23-1
J: TRBJ2-4
D: TRBD1
size: few

CDR3: CASSVALARSTDTQYF
DNA: TGTGCCAGCAGCGTAGCGCTGGCTCGTAGCACAGATACGCAGTATTTT
V: TRBV9
J: TRBJ2-3
D: NA
size: medium-sized

CDR3: CASSSGTSTDTQYF
DNA: TGCGCCAGCAGCTCCGGGACTAGCACAGATACGCAGTATTTT
V: TRBV5-1
J: TRBJ2-3
D: NA
size: NA

CDR3: CATIDRGRNEQFF
DNA: TGTGCCACCATCGATAGGGGGCGCAATGAGCAGTTCTTC
V: TRBV6-8
J: TRBJ2-1
D: TRBD1
size: NA

CDR3: CASSFVTEGSPLHF
DNA: TGTGCCAGCAGTTTCGTGACAGAGGGTTCACCCCTCCACTTT
V: TRBV28
J: TRBJ1-6
D: NA
size: few

CDR3: CSVGGRGGSDTGELFF
DNA: TGCAGCGTTGGCGGCCGGGGGGGTTCGGACACCGGGGAGCTGTTTTTT
V: TRBV29-1
J: TRBJ2-2
D: TRBD2
size: NA

CDR3: CASRGGQMDTGELFF
DNA: TGTGCCTCCCGGGGGGGGCAGATGGACACCGGGGAGCTGTTTTTT
V: TRBV6-8
J: TRBJ2-2
D: TRBD2
size: few

CDR3: CACLGQGGYEQYF
DNA: TGTGCCTGCCTGGGACAGGGGGGGTACGAGCAGTACTTC
V: TRBV30
J: TRBJ2-7
D: TRBD1
size: NA

CDR3: CASREGTGESQPQHF
DNA: TGTGCCAGTAGGGAAGGGACAGGGGAAAGTCAGCCCCAGCATTTT
V: TRBV19
J: TRBJ1-5
D: TRBD1
size: NA

CDR3: CASSFRDSTEAFF
DNA: TGTGCCAGCAGTTTCCGAGACAGTACTGAAGCTTTCTTT
V: TRBV6-8
J: TRBJ1-1
D: NA
size: few

CDR3: CASSVEGQPLQYNEQFF
DNA: TGTGCCAGCAGCGTAGAGGGCCAACCCCTCCAATACAATGAGCAGTTCTTC
V: TRBV9
J: TRBJ2-1
D: NA
size: medium-sized

CDR3: CASSARSLGELFF
DNA: TGTGCCAGTAGTGCCCGGTCCCTCGGGGAGCTGTTTTTT
V: TRBV19
J: TRBJ2-2
D: NA
size: NA

CDR3: CASTRSGGAMDIQYF
DNA: TGTGCCAGTACGCGTTCAGGGGGCGCAATGGACATTCAGTACTTC
V: TRBV19
J: TRBJ2-4
D: TRBD1
size: NA

CDR3: CASSALLENTEAFF
DNA: TGTGCCAGCTCAGCTTTACTGGAGAACACTGAAGCTTTCTTT
V: TRBV18
J: TRBJ1-1
D: NA
size: NA

CDR3: CASGFEETQYF
DNA: TGTGCTAGTGGTTTTGAAGAGACCCAGTACTTC
V: TRBV12-5
J: TRBJ2-5
D: NA
size: few

CDR3: CASSKRSGSTGELFF
DNA: TGTGCCAGCAGCAAACGGTCGGGTTCCACCGGGGAGCTGTTTTTT
V: TRBV6-8
J: TRBJ2-2
D: NA
size: NA

CDR3: CASSVGLVDEQYF
DNA: TGTGCCAGCAGCGTCGGACTAGTCGACGAGCAGTACTTC
V: TRBV9
J: TRBJ2-7
D: TRBD2
size: few

CDR3: CASSLRVDSNYGYTF
DNA: TGTGCCAGCAGCTTGAGGGTTGACTCTAACTATGGCTACACCTTC
V: TRBV11-3
J: TRBJ1-2
D: NA
size: medium-sized

CDR3: CASRRDFPRNEQYF
DNA: TGTGCCAGCAGGAGGGACTTCCCCAGGAACGAGCAGTACTTC
V: TRBV6-8
J: TRBJ2-7
D: NA
size: NA

CDR3: CASSLLRRNDGYTF
DNA: TGTGCCAGCAGCTTACTGAGAAGGAATGATGGCTACACCTTC
V: TRBV11-3
J: TRBJ1-2
D: NA
size: few

CDR3: CASGTITGNTIYF
DNA: TGTGCCAGCGGAACAATAACGGGGAACACCATATATTTT
V: TRBV9
J: TRBJ1-3
D: NA
size: few

CDR3: CASSRRLNTGELFF
DNA: TGTGCCAGCAGCCGGAGGTTGAACACCGGGGAGCTGTTTTTT
V: TRBV28
J: TRBJ2-2
D: NA
size: NA

CDR3: CASSPMVAGSNTGELFF
DNA: TGTGCCAGCTCACCAATGGTAGCGGGATCGAACACCGGGGAGCTGTTTTTT
V: TRBV18
J: TRBJ2-2
D: TRBD2
size: NA

CDR3: CAWSRTGGVYEQYF
DNA: TGTGCCTGGAGCCGAACAGGGGGAGTGTACGAGCAGTACTTC
V: TRBV30
J: TRBJ2-7
D: TRBD1
size: few

CDR3: CASSPILRGYEQYF
DNA: TGTGCCAGCTCACCGATACTCCGCGGCTACGAGCAGTACTTC
V: TRBV18
J: TRBJ2-7
D: NA
size: NA

CDR3: CASSSDSVRYGYTF
DNA: TGTGCCAGCAGTTCCGACTCAGTACGCTATGGCTACACCTTC
V: TRBV28
J: TRBJ1-2
D: NA
size: NA

CDR3: CASSLKVSGPQHF
DNA: TGTGCCAGCAGTTTAAAAGTTTCCGGCCCCCAGCATTTT
V: TRBV28
J: TRBJ1-5
D: NA
size: NA

CDR3: CASSDSGAHHTQYF
DNA: TGTGCCAGCAGTGACTCCGGGGCCCATCATACGCAGTATTTT
V: TRBV25-1
J: TRBJ2-3
D: NA
size: few

CDR3: CASSAGGTASYEQYF
DNA: TGTGCCAGCAGCGCCGGCGGGACAGCCTCCTACGAGCAGTACTTC
V: TRBV6-8
J: TRBJ2-7
D: NA
size: NA

CDR3: CASSTRLAGAGGELFF
DNA: TGTGCCAGCTCAACACGACTAGCGGGAGCGGGCGGGGAGCTGTTTTTT
V: TRBV18
J: TRBJ2-2
D: TRBD2
size: NA

CDR3: CATSKDGTDYQPQHF
DNA: TGTGCCACCAGCAAAGACGGGACAGACTATCAGCCCCAGCATTTT
V: TRBV15
J: TRBJ1-5
D: TRBD1
size: few

CDR3: CASSLRGQRLREQYF
DNA: TGCGCCAGCAGTCTCCGGGGGCAACGGCTACGCGAGCAGTACTTC
V: TRBV10-1
J: TRBJ2-7
D: NA
size: NA

CDR3: CASSVADNNEQFF
DNA: TGTGCCAGCAGCGTAGCGGACAACAATGAGCAGTTCTTC
V: TRBV9
J: TRBJ2-1
D: NA
size: few

CDR3: CASRGRTGLNTGELFF
DNA: TGTGCCAGCAGAGGACGGACAGGGCTTAACACCGGGGAGCTGTTTTTT
V: TRBV6-8
J: TRBJ2-2
D: TRBD1
size: few

CDR3: CASSLGHRDQPQHF
DNA: TGTGCCAGCAGCTTGGGACACAGGGATCAGCCCCAGCATTTT
V: TRBV11-3
J: TRBJ1-5
D: NA
size: NA

CDR3: CASRQGRNQPQHF
DNA: TGTGCCAGCAGACAGGGACGAAATCAGCCCCAGCATTTT
V: TRBV2
J: TRBJ1-5
D: NA
size: few

CDR3: CASTSVVGQSPLHF
DNA: TGTGCCAGCACCTCGGTGGTGGGTCAATCACCCCTCCACTTT
V: TRBV6-8
J: TRBJ1-6
D: NA
size: medium-sized

CDR3: CASRPGLAGGLLYNEQFF
DNA: TGTGCCAGCAGACCGGGACTAGCGGGAGGGCTCCTGTACAATGAGCAGTTCTTC
V: TRBV19
J: TRBJ2-1
D: TRBD2
size: NA